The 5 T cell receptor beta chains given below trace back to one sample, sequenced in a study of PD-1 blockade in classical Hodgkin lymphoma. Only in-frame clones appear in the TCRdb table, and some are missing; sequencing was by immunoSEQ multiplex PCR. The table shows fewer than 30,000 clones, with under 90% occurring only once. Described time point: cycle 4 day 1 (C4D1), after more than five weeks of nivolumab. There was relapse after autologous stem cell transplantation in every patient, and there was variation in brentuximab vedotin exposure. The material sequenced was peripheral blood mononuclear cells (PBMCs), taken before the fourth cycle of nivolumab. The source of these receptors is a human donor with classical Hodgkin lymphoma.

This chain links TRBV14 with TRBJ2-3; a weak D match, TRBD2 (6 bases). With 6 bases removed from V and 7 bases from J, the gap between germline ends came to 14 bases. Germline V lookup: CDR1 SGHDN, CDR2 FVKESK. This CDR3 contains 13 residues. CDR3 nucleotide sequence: TGTGCCAGCAGACCCGAGGGGAGGAATACGCAGTATTTT. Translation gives CASRPEGRNTQYF.

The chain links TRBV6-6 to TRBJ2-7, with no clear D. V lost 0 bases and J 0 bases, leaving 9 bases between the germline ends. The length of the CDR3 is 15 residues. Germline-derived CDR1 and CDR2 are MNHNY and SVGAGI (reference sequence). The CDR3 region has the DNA TGTGCCAGCAGTTACTCGTCTTCTGGCTCCTACGAGCAGTACTTC. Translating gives CASSYSSSGSYEQYF.

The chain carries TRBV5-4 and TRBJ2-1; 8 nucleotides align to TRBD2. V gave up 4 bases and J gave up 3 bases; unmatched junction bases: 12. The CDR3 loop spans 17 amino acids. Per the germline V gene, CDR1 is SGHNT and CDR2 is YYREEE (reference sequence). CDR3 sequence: CASSPGGASEIYNEQFF. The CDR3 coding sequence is TGTGCCAGCAGCCCGGGGGGGGCTAGCGAGATCTACAATGAGCAGTTCTTC.

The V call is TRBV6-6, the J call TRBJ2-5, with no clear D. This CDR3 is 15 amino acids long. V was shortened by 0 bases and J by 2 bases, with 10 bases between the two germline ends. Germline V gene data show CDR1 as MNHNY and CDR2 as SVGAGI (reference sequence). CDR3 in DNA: TGTGCCAGCAGTTACTCTGTCAGGCAACAAGAGACCCAGTACTTC. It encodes CASSYSVRQQETQYF.

Here the CDR3 reads CASSFRVGEAFF. The CDR3 bases are TGTGCCAGCAGCTTCAGGGTGGGGGAAGCTTTCTTT. The rearrangement uses TRBV7-9 and TRBJ1-1; D is possibly TRBD1 (5 bases). This CDR3 is 12 amino acids long. Trimming took off 3 bases at V and 8 bases at J, with 10 bases between the two ends. Germline V gene data show CDR1 as SEHNR and CDR2 as FQNEAQ (reference sequence).